The present entry profiles one T cell receptor (beta chain) with its context. The data are from a study of T cell changes during pregnancy in multiple sclerosis. Using immunoSEQ multiplex PCR, the repertoire was profiled, and TCRdb retains in-frame clones only, with some absent. The sample lists tens of thousands of clones, about 94% occurring once. The CDR3 covers 12 residues. Germline CDR1 is SGHDT and CDR2 is YYEEEE. V was trimmed by 5 bases and J by 6 bases, leaving 9 bases between them. This chain uses TRBV5-6 with TRBJ1-3; D ambiguous. This sample comprised peripheral blood, obtained in the third trimester of pregnancy. The TCR comes from a female donor with multiple sclerosis, enrolled in a pregnancy study. The CDR3: CASSYGVNTIYF. As DNA, the CDR3 is TGTGCCAGCAGTTACGGGGTAAACACCATATATTTT. The whole variable domain, remainder taken from reference TRBV5-6 and TRBJ1-3, is DAGVTQSPTHLIKTRGQQVTLRCSPKSGHDTVSWYQQALGQGPQFIFQYYEEEERQRGNFPDRFSGHQFPNYSSELNVNALLLGDSALYLCASSYGVNTIYFGEGSWLTVV.